This T cell receptor (beta chain) is drawn from a study of naive and memory T cell subsets. This clonotype was seen many times. CMV status came from CD4+ IFNgamma after overnight CMV lysate stimulation. Sequential positive selection took CD4 T cells first, then CD8 T cells. Both TRBC1 and TRBC2 were covered by a beta constant-region primer of two equimolar oligonucleotides. Each CDR3 protein gets one entry after TCRdb re-called the UMI-ligation and nested PCR reads with MiXCR. This table holds roughly 91,000 distinct CDR3 sequences, about an eighth found once. Sample: central memory CD4+ T cells from blood. This TCR was recovered from a human donor in good health.

The CDR3 DNA is TGTGCCAGCAGAGTAATCAACTCCTACGAGCAGTACTTC. Translated, it gives CASRVINSYEQYF. This sequence joins TRBV6-2 or TRBV6-3 and TRBJ2-7; D is undetermined. The ends were cut back, 6 bases at V and 0 bases at J, with 9 bases in the middle. The germline CDR1 and CDR2 sequences are MNHEY and SVGEGT. CDR3 length: 13 residues.